Below, 2 T cell receptor beta chains from the same sample are listed, as sequenced in a study of molecular identifiers for immune sequencing clone quantification. TCRdb independently ran MiXCR on the PCR reads; one entry per CDR3 protein. Of around 460,000 distinct CDR3 sequences detected, around 23% appear once; the ten largest clones hold approximately 0.8%. What was sequenced was naive CD8+ T cells from blood, with Jurkat cell RNA spiked in. The sample's subset: FACS-sorted CD8+CD4-CCR7+CD45RA+ naive T cells. The origin of the receptors is a human donor in good health. Some libraries in this study had Jurkat cell RNA spiked in.

This clonotype came up many times. The rearrangement joins TRBV7-3 to TRBJ2-5; the match to TRBD1 covers 9 bases. The CDR3 length is 13 residues. Germline lookup yields CDR1 SGHTA and CDR2 FQGTGA. Germline trimming cut 6 bases from V and 3 bases from J; bases unmatched to any gene: 2. CDR3 amino acids: CASRGQGEETQYF. The CDR3 bases are TGTGCCAGCAGGGGACAGGGAGAAGAGACCCAGTACTTC.

In this sample, this clonotype turned up a few times. The rearrangement links TRBV13 to TRBJ2-7; D unclear. The CDR3 consists of 14 residues. Germline V gene sequence: CDR1 PRHDT, CDR2 FYEKMQ (reference sequence). V was clipped by 2 bases and J by 4 bases, with 12 bases between them. CDR3 nucleotide sequence: TGTGCCAGCAGCTTAAAAGGTGCGAGTTACGAGCAGTACTTC. Translating gives CASSLKGASYEQYF.